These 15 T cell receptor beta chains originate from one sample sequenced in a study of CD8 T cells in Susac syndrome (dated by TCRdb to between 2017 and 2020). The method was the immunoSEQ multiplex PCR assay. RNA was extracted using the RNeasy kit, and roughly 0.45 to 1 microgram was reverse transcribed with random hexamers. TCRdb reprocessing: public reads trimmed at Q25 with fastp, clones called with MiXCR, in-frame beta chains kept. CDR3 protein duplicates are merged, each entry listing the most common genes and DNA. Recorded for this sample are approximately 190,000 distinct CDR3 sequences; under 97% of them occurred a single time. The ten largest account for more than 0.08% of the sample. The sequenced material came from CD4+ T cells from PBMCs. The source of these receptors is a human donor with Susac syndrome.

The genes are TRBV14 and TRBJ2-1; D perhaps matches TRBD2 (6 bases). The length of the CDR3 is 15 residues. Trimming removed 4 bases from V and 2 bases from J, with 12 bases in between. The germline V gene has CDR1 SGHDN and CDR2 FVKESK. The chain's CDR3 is CASSRLGGAYNEQFF. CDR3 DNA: TGTGCCAGCAGCCGCTTGGGCGGGGCCTACAATGAGCAGTTCTTC.

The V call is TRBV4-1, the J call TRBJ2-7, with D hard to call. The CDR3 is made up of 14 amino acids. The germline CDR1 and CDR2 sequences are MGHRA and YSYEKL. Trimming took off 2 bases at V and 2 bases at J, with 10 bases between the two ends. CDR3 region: CASSQFVDTYEQYF. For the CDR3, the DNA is TGCGCCAGCAGCCAATTTGTAGATACCTACGAGCAGTACTTC.

The CDR3 nucleotides read TGCAGTGCCAACCTCGCGGTTCACCCGCCCTACGAGCAGTACTTC. As protein: CSANLAVHPPYEQYF. The gene calls are TRBV20-1 and TRBJ2-7; no clear D. This CDR3 is 15 amino acids long. Trimming took 6 bases from V and 2 from J, leaving 20 bases between them. Germline V gives CDR1 DFQATT, CDR2 SNEGSKA (reference sequence).

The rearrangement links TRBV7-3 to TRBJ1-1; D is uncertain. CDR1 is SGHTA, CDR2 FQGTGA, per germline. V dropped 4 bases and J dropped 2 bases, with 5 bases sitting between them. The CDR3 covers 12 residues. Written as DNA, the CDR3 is TGTGCCAGCAGCTCCACCAACACTGAAGCTTTCTTT. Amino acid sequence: CASSSTNTEAFF. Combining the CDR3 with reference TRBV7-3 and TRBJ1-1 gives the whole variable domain GAGVSQTPSNKVTEKGKYVELRCDPISGHTALYWYRQSLGQGPEFLIYFQGTGAADDSGLPNDRFFAVRPEGSVSTLKIQRTERGDSAVYLCASSSTNTEAFFGQGTRLTVV.

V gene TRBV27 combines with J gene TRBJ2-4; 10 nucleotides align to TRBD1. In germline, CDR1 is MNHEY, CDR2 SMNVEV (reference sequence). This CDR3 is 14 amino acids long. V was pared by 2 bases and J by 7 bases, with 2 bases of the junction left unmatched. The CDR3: CASSLGQGGNIQYF. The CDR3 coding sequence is TGTGCCAGCAGTTTAGGACAGGGGGGGAACATTCAGTACTTC.

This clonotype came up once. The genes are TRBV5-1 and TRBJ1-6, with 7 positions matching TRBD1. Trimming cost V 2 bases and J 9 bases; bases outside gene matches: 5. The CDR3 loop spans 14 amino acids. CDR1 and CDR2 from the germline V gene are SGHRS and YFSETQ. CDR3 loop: CASSFTGVTSPLHF. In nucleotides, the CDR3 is TGCGCCAGCAGCTTTACAGGGGTAACTTCACCCCTCCACTTT. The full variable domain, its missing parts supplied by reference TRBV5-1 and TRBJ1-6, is KAGVTQTPRYLIKTRGQQVTLSCSPISGHRSVSWYQQTPGQGLQFLFEYFSETQRNKGNFPGRFSGRQFSNSRSEMNVSTLELGDSALYLCASSFTGVTSPLHFGNGTRLTVT.

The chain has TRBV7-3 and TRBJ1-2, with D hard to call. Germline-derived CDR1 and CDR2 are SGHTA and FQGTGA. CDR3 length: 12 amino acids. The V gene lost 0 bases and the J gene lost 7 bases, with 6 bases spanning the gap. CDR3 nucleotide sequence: TGTGCCAGCAGCTTAACCGGAGTTGGCTACACCTTC. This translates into CASSLTGVGYTF.

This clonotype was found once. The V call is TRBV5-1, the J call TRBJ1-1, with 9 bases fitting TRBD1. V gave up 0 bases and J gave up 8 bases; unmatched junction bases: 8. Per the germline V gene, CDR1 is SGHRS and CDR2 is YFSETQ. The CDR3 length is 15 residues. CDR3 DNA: TGCGCCAGCAGCTTGGGACCGGACAGGGGATCCGAAGCTTTCTTT. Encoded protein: CASSLGPDRGSEAFF.

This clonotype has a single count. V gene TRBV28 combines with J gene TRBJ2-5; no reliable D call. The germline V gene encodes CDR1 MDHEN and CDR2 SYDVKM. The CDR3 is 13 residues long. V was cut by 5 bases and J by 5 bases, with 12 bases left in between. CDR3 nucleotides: TGTGCCAGCAGTCCCCCGGCAACGGAGACCCAGTACTTC. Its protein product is CASSPPATETQYF.

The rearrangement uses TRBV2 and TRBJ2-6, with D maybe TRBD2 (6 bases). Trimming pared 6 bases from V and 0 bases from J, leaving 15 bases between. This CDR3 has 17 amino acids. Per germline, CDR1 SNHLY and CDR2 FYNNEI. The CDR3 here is CASRGDSRPSGANVLTF. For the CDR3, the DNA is TGTGCCAGCAGGGGGGACTCCCGACCCTCTGGGGCCAACGTCCTGACTTTC.

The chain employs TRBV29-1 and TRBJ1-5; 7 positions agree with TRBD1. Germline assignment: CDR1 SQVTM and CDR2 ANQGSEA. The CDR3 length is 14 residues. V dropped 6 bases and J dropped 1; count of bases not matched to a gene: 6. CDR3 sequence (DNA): TGCAGCGTCACAGGGGTTGGAAGCAATCAGCCCCAGCATTTT. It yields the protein CSVTGVGSNQPQHF.

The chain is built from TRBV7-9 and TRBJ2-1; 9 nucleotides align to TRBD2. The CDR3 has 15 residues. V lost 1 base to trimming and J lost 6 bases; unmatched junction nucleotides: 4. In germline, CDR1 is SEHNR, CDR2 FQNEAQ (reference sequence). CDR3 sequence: CASSLGAGGPNEQFF. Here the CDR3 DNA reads TGTGCCAGCAGCTTAGGGGCGGGGGGGCCCAATGAGCAGTTCTTC.

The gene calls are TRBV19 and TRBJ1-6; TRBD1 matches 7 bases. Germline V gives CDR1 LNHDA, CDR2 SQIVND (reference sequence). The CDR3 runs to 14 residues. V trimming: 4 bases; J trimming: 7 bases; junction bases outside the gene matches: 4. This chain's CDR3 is CASSTIQGNSPLHF. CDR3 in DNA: TGTGCCAGTAGTACAATACAGGGGAATTCACCCCTCCACTTT.

Here the CDR3 reads CASSLQLAGSYNEQFF. DNA for the CDR3: TGTGCCAGCAGCCTACAACTAGCGGGATCCTACAATGAGCAGTTCTTC. The chain has TRBV7-8 and TRBJ2-1; 10 bases agree with TRBD2. This CDR3 has 16 amino acids. The trim removed 5 bases at V and 1 base at J, leaving 5 bases unmatched. The germline V gene has CDR1 SGHVS and CDR2 FQNEAQ.

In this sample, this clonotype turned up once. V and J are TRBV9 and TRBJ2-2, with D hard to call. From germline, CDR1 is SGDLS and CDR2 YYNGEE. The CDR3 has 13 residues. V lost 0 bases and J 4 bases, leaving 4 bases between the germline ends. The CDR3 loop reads CASSVVPTGELFF. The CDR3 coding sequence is TGTGCCAGCAGCGTAGTACCCACCGGGGAGCTGTTTTTT.